The 8 T cell receptor beta chains given below trace back to one sample, sequenced in a study of Graves' ophthalmopathy and Graves' hyperthyroidism. RNA transcripts provided the template for amplifying TCR beta CDR3 regions. The workflow started with a first-round RT-PCR run with HTBI primers and then moved on to a second-round multiplex PCR. TCRdb called the multiplex PCR reads again in MiXCR, with one record for every CDR3 protein. The table records 24,000 or so distinct CDR3 sequences, less than 50% of them present only once. The sample comprised peripheral blood. These receptors all stem from an adult woman with stable Graves' hyperthyroidism.

This clonotype is medium-sized in the sample. The rearrangement joins TRBV20-1 to TRBJ2-3; D tentatively fits TRBD1 or TRBD2 (5 bases each). The CDR3 consists of 13 residues. From germline, CDR1 is DFQATT and CDR2 SNEGSKA (reference sequence). V lost 3 bases and J 2 bases, leaving 9 bases between the germline ends. The CDR3 bases are TGCAGTGCTAGGGGGGTAGCCACAGATACGCAGTATTTT. It yields the protein CSARGVATDTQYF.

This clonotype has a handful of counts. The chain is built from TRBV15 and TRBJ2-7, with 8 bases identical to TRBD2. The length of the CDR3 is 14 residues. With 8 bases clipped from V and 5 bases from J, the junction kept 11 bases outside the gene matches. Looked up from germline, CDR1 is LNHNV and CDR2 is YYDKDF (reference sequence). The CDR3 DNA follows: TGTGCCACCGCCCGCGGGACTAGTGGAAACGAGCAGTACTTC. It translates to CATARGTSGNEQYF.

J is TRBJ1-6 and V is TRBV20-1; 9 bases match TRBD1. The V segment lost 8 bases and the J segment 8 bases; nucleotides outside the gene matches: 7. This CDR3 has 13 residues. CDR1 and CDR2 (germline): DFQATT, SNEGSKA (reference sequence). As DNA, the CDR3 is TGCAGTCCCGGGACAGGGTCTGATTCACCCCTCCACTTT. It specifies CSPGTGSDSPLHF.

The chain employs TRBV10-1 and TRBJ2-1; 10 positions agree with TRBD2. V was pared by 2 bases and J by 8 bases, with 9 bases of the junction left unmatched. The CDR3 is made up of 16 amino acids. Germline values: CDR1 WNHNN, CDR2 SYGVQD (reference sequence). The CDR3 here is CASSEVRLAGGYEQFF. The CDR3 nucleotides are TGCGCCAGCAGTGAGGTTCGGTTAGCGGGAGGATATGAGCAGTTCTTC.

The table lists this clonotype with a few counts. The CDR3 DNA sequence: TGTGCCAGCAGCCCTCGGCGGACTAGCGGAGTCGGCTCCTACAATGAGCAGTTCTTC. This codes for CASSPRRTSGVGSYNEQFF. The chain is built from TRBV9 and TRBJ2-1; 10 bases are shared with TRBD2. The CDR3 has 19 residues. V shed 4 bases and J 0 bases; nucleotides not matched to a gene: 13. Germline-derived CDR1 and CDR2 are SGDLS and YYNGEE.

The rearrangement uses TRBV10-3 and TRBJ2-7; 9 bases are shared with TRBD2. The CDR3 is made up of 17 amino acids. Germline-derived CDR1 and CDR2 are ENHRY and SYGVKD. V lost 4 bases to trimming and J lost 1 base; unmatched junction nucleotides: 11. CDR3 nucleotide sequence: TGTGCCATCAGTGCTAGCTTGGCTAGCGGGGCATCCTACGAGCAGTACTTC. Encoded protein: CAISASLASGASYEQYF.

This clonotype was recorded at least ten times. The V call is TRBV3-1, the J call TRBJ1-2, with 7 bases matching TRBD1. This CDR3 comprises 14 residues. Per germline, CDR1 LGHDT and CDR2 YNNKEL (reference sequence). V lost 1 base, J lost 6 bases, and 5 bases stayed unmatched. CDR3 protein: CASSQVGDSNGYTF. As DNA, the CDR3 is TGTGCCAGCAGCCAAGTGGGGGACAGCAATGGCTACACCTTC.

The V gene is TRBV7-2, the J gene TRBJ2-5, with 14 bases aligning to TRBD2. Germline V gene data show CDR1 as SGHTA and CDR2 as FQGNSA. There are 17 residues in the CDR3. The trim removed 6 bases at V and 5 bases at J, leaving 11 bases unmatched. CDR3 nucleotides: TGTGCCAGCAGTTACGGGACTAGCGGGAGCTTGGGGGAGACCCAGTACTTC. This translates into CASSYGTSGSLGETQYF.